These 3 T cell receptor beta chains were all obtained from the same sample, sequenced in a study of long-term antiretroviral therapy in people with HIV. Investigators performed immunoSEQ version v3.0 at survey level. Produced via immunoSEQ multiplex PCR; TCRdb's table is partial and in-frame only. The sample includes 19,000 or so clones, roughly 78% of them seen just once. The specimen was unsorted PBMCs, collected at the start of antiretroviral therapy, before treatment. Every receptor here comes from a woman aged 35 to 49 with HIV.

The CDR3 nucleotides are TGTGCCAGTAGTAGCTACACTGAAGCTTTCTTT. It encodes CASSSYTEAFF. The chain is built from TRBV19 and TRBJ1-1; D is uncertain. Germline CDR1 reads LNHDA; CDR2 reads SQIVND (reference sequence). This CDR3 region has 11 residues. Trimming took 4 bases from V and 3 from J, leaving 3 bases between them.

V gene TRBV11-1 combines with J gene TRBJ2-7; tentative D call: TRBD1 (5 bases). The CDR3 sequence is 15 residues long. Per germline, CDR1 SGHAT and CDR2 FQDESV (reference sequence). V was clipped by 6 bases and J by 2 bases, with 17 bases between them. CDR3 sequence reads: CASSQDRRRAYEQYF. The CDR3 coding sequence is TGTGCCAGCAGTCAAGACAGAAGGCGCGCCTACGAGCAGTACTTC.

The V call is TRBV5-6, the J call TRBJ2-7; no reliable D call. Trimming took off 5 bases at V and 4 bases at J, with 10 bases between the two ends. This CDR3 comprises 12 residues. CDR1 and CDR2 (germline): SGHDT, YYEEEE. The CDR3 bases are TGTGCCAGCAGTTCCGACCTTTACGAGCAGTACTTC. This codes for CASSSDLYEQYF.